The 19 T cell receptor beta chains below come from one sample, sequenced in a study of post-analysis software for immune sequencing data. These TCRs' antigens remain unknown. Study-level results: Controls showed lower frequencies than patients for four to six TRBV segments, and TRBV5-6, TRBV5-1 and TRBV20-1 were among these.

TCR beta cDNA libraries had unique molecular identifiers. TCRdb re-called the PCR reads with MiXCR, one entry per CDR3 protein. The sample lists around 200,000 distinct CDR3 sequences; 29% were seen once. The sample was blood. Receptors were obtained from a girl under 18 with multiple sclerosis.

This clonotype appeared once. The chain recombines TRBV20-1 with TRBJ1-5; D is undetermined. This CDR3 region has 17 residues. Trimming left V 2 bases short and J 2 bases short, with 19 bases between. Germline-derived CDR1 and CDR2 are DFQATT and SNEGSKA (reference sequence). The CDR3 DNA follows: TGCAGTGCTAGAAGCCTTCGGTCTAATGAGGGCAATCAGCCCCAGCATTTT. Its protein product is CSARSLRSNEGNQPQHF.

Notes on this clonotype: A much larger clone lies one base from this, so it may be a read error. Since no conserved phenylalanine or tryptophan closes the CDR3, a read error is the likely cause. The CDR3 loop is CASSYGGGPSSYEQYS. The CDR3 DNA reads TGTGCCAGCAGTTATGGGGGGGGGCCTAGCTCCTACGAGCAGTACTCC. The genes are TRBV12-3 or TRBV12-4 and TRBJ2-7; D perhaps matches TRBD2 (7 bases). The V end lost 4 bases, the J end lost 0 bases, and 16 bases lay between the germline ends. The CDR3 consists of 16 residues.

The chain joins TRBV7-9 to TRBJ1-5; D perhaps matches TRBD1 (6 bases). Trimming left V 8 bases short and J 6 bases short, with 20 bases between. The CDR3 consists of 15 residues. Germline lookup yields CDR1 SEHNR and CDR2 FQNEAQ (reference sequence). The DNA of the CDR3 is TGTGCCAGCCAACGGGACACCTTCGGCAGTCAGCCCCAGCATTTT. It translates to CASQRDTFGSQPQHF. The variable domain in full, completed from reference TRBV7-9 and TRBJ1-5, reads DTGVSQNPRHKITKRGQNVTFRCDPISEHNRLYWYRQTLGQGPEFLTYFQNEAQLEKSRLLSDRFSAERPKGSFSTLEIQRTEQGDSAMYLCASQRDTFGSQPQHFGDGTRLSIL.

To note about this clonotype: This could be a read error, since a much larger clone is one nucleotide away. This sequence joins TRBV18 and TRBJ2-7; 8 bases are shared with TRBD1. Germline CDR1 and CDR2: KGHSH and LQKENI. The CDR3 has 14 residues. CDR3 amino acids: CASSPDRVPYEQHF. The DNA for the CDR3 is TGTGCCAGCTCACCGGACAGGGTTCCTTACGAGCAGCACTTC.

The chain couples TRBV7-9 to TRBJ2-4; D gene uncertain. Trimming took off 1 base at V and 10 bases at J, with 17 bases between the two ends. The germline V gene has CDR1 SEHNR and CDR2 FQNEAQ (reference sequence). The CDR3 is 15 amino acids. This CDR3 is CASSLESRAKGIQYF. The DNA of the CDR3 is TGTGCCAGCAGCTTAGAGTCTCGGGCCAAAGGGATTCAGTACTTC.

The DNA for the CDR3 is TGCGCCAGCAGCCCCAGGACGGACGATAATTCACCCCTCCACTTT. Amino acids: CASSPRTDDNSPLHF. The chain employs TRBV5-1 and TRBJ1-6; D is uncertain. The CDR3 contains 15 residues. Trimming left V 4 bases short and J 5 bases short, with 13 bases between. Germline CDR1 reads SGHRS; CDR2 reads YFSETQ.

The sample holds many counts of this clonotype. The J gene is TRBJ1-2, the V gene TRBV15, with 7 bases matching TRBD1. With V trimmed by 0 bases and J by 3 bases, 1 base remained unmatched. In germline, CDR1 is LNHNV, CDR2 YYDKDF (reference sequence). The CDR3 consists of 14 residues. As DNA, the CDR3 is TGTGCCACCAGCAGAGAAGGGACAGACTATGGCTACACCTTC. Translation: CATSREGTDYGYTF. Full variable domain (outside the CDR3, taken from reference TRBV15 and TRBJ1-2): DAMVIQNPRYQVTQFGKPVTLSCSQTLNHNVMYWYQQKSSQAPKLLFHYYDKDFNNEADTPDNFQSRRPNTSFCFLDIRSPGLGDTAMYLCATSREGTDYGYTFGSGTRLTVV.

V and J are TRBV7-2 and TRBJ2-1; 11 positions match TRBD1. The germline V gene has CDR1 SGHTA and CDR2 FQGNSA. CDR3 length equals 16 residues. V lost 5 bases and J lost 7; bases outside the gene matches: 10. CDR3 coding DNA: TGTGCCAGCAGCCCTCCGGGACAGGGGGGCCGGAATGAGCAGTTCTTC. Translated, it gives CASSPPGQGGRNEQFF. The complete variable domain, with remaining parts taken from reference TRBV7-2 and TRBJ2-1, reads GAGVSQSPSNKVTEKGKDVELRCDPISGHTALYWYRQSLGQGLEFLIYFQGNSAPDKSGLPSDRFSAERTGGSVSTLTIQRTQQEDSAVYLCASSPPGQGGRNEQFFGPGTRLTVL.

On this clonotype: A much larger clone sits a single nucleotide away, making a read error possible. The rearrangement joins TRBV5-1 to TRBJ1-2; 8 nucleotides agree with TRBD1. The length of the CDR3 is 15 residues. Germline V gene data show CDR1 as SGHRS and CDR2 as YFSETQ. With 1 base clipped from V and 7 bases from J, the junction kept 9 bases outside the gene matches. For the CDR3, the DNA is TGCGCCAGCAGCTTGAAGGGACAGGACCGATCTGGCTACACCTTC. As protein: CASSLKGQDRSGYTF.

This chain uses TRBV5-6 with TRBJ1-4; D call uncertain. CDR1 and CDR2 from the germline V gene are SGHDT and YYEEEE. CDR3 length: 15 residues. V was clipped by 0 bases and J by 11 bases, with 17 bases between them. The CDR3: CASSLAEPRATKLFF. The CDR3 DNA is TGTGCCAGCAGCTTGGCGGAGCCCCGGGCGACGAAACTGTTTTTT. The full variable domain, with the rest looked up from reference TRBV5-6 and TRBJ1-4, is DAGVTQSPTHLIKTRGQQVTLRCSPKSGHDTVSWYQQALGQGPQFIFQYYEEEERQRGNFPDRFSGHQFPNYSSELNVNALLLGDSALYLCASSLAEPRATKLFFGSGTQLSVL.

This clonotype was seen ten or more times. The chain combines TRBV5-1 with TRBJ2-3; D remains unclear. The CDR3 spans 14 residues. V lost 4 bases and J 0 bases, leaving 9 bases between the germline ends. Germline V CDR1 and CDR2: SGHRS, YFSETQ. The DNA of the CDR3 is TGCGCCAGCAGCCGAGAATCTAGCACAGATACGCAGTATTTT. It is translated as CASSRESSTDTQYF.

J is TRBJ2-1 and V is TRBV25-1, with 8 positions matching TRBD2. The trim removed 1 base at V and 6 bases at J, leaving 8 bases unmatched. The CDR3 length is 16 residues. The germline gives CDR1 MGHDK, CDR2 SYGVNS. DNA for the CDR3: TGTGCCAGCAGTGAATCGGGGCTAGCGGGTGGCAATGAGCAGTTCTTC. The encoded protein is CASSESGLAGGNEQFF.

This clonotype was counted only a few times. The chain employs TRBV5-1 and TRBJ2-1, with a tentative D call TRBD1 (6 bases). There are 12 residues in the CDR3. The V end was cut by 1 base, the J end by 8 bases, with 7 bases between. Germline V gives CDR1 SGHRS, CDR2 YFSETQ. CDR3: CASSLSGDEQFF. In DNA form, the CDR3 reads TGCGCCAGCAGCTTGTCAGGGGATGAGCAGTTCTTC.

This clonotype has a handful of counts. V usage is TRBV20-1 and J usage is TRBJ2-7; TRBD2 matches 8 bases. J lost 0 bases, V lost 6 bases, and 10 bases had no gene match. Looked up from germline, CDR1 is DFQATT and CDR2 is SNEGSKA (reference sequence). The CDR3 contains 15 residues. DNA of the CDR3: TGCAGTGCCGAGGATGGCGGGAGGCCCTCCTACGAGCAGTACTTC. This gives the protein CSAEDGGRPSYEQYF.

This clonotype was recorded many times. This chain connects TRBV7-9 to TRBJ1-2; D is unclear. The CDR3 contains 14 residues. Looked up from germline, CDR1 is SEHNR and CDR2 is FQNEAQ (reference sequence). V lost 5 bases and J 4 bases, leaving 14 bases between the germline ends. The CDR3 bases are TGTGCCAGCAGCCATCCCGATCCAGTCTATGGCTACACCTTC. This codes for CASSHPDPVYGYTF.

This clonotype turned up a few times. This chain uses TRBV5-1 with TRBJ2-1; 12 positions agree with TRBD2. The ends lost 2 bases at V and 0 bases at J; junction bases unmatched: 9. There are 19 residues in the CDR3. CDR1 is SGHRS and CDR2 is YFSETQ in the germline V gene. CDR3 region: CASSFSGTSGRSSYNEQFF. For the CDR3, the DNA is TGCGCCAGCAGCTTTTCGGGGACTAGCGGGCGGAGCTCCTACAATGAGCAGTTCTTC.

About this clonotype itself: This CDR3 fails to terminate in the conserved phenylalanine or tryptophan, so it likely reflects a read error. The chain carries TRBV15 and TRBJ2-4, with D perhaps matching TRBD1 (6 bases). Germline V gene data show CDR1 as LNHNV and CDR2 as YYDKDF (reference sequence). V dropped 2 bases and J dropped 1 base, with 12 bases sitting between them. The CDR3 is 16 amino acids. The CDR3 is CATSRKIDRAKNIQYL. The DNA for the CDR3 is TGTGCCACCAGCAGAAAGATAGACAGGGCCAAAAACATTCAGTACCTC.

As for this clonotype: This may arise from a read error, as a much more abundant clone is one base away. V is TRBV5-1 and J is TRBJ2-1; TRBD2 is a possible D gene (5 bases). The J call is doubtful: the DNA matches TRBJ2-7 better. The germline V gene encodes CDR1 SGHRS and CDR2 YFSETQ. The CDR3 consists of 15 residues. CDR3 coding DNA: TGCGCCAGCAGCCCCCTGGCGGGCTCCTACAATGAGCAGTACTTC. Its protein is CASSPLAGSYNEQYF.

This clonotype was observed a few times. The genes are TRBV28 and TRBJ2-7; D gene unclear. The V end was cut by 2 bases, the J end by 7 bases, with 21 bases between. Per the germline V gene, CDR1 is MDHEN and CDR2 is SYDVKM. The CDR3 extends over 16 amino acids. The CDR3 DNA sequence: TGTGCCAGCAGTTTACCAAGCAACACGATCGGCTGGGAGCAGTACTTC. Translation: CASSLPSNTIGWEQYF.